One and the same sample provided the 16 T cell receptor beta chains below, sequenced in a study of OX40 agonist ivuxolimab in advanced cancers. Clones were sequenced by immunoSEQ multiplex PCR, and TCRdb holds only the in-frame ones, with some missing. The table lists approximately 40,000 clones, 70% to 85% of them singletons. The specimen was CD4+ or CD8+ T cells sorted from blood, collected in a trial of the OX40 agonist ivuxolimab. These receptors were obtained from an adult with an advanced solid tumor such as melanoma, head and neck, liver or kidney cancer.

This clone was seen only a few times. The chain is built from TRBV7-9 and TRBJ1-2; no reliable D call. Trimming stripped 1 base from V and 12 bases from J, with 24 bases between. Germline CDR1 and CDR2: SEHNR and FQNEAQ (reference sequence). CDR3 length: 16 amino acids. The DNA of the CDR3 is TGTGCCAGCAGCTTAGTTTACACCTTCGACAAGTCCTATGACACCTTC. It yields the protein CASSLVYTFDKSYDTF.

The CDR3 sequence: CASSLDVGTSGNTIYF. CDR3 in DNA: TGCGCCAGCAGCTTGGACGTAGGGACCTCTGGAAACACCATATATTTT. V is TRBV5-1 and J is TRBJ1-3; possible D gene TRBD1, 5 bases. This CDR3 is 16 amino acids long. Germline loops: CDR1 SGHRS, CDR2 YFSETQ. V shed 0 bases and J shed 0 bases, with 10 bases lying between them.

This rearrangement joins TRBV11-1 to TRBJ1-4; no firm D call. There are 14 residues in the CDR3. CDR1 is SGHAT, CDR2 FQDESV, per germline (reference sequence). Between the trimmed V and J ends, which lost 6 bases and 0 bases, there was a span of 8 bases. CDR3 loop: CASSTRTTNEKLFF. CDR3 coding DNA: TGTGCCAGCAGTACCAGAACAACTAATGAAAAACTGTTTTTT.

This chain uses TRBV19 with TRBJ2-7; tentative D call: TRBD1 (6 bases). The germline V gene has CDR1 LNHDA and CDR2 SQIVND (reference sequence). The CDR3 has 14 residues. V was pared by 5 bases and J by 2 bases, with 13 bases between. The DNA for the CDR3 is TGTGCCAGTAGTGTCTCCGGGACACCCTACGAGCAGTACTTC. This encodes CASSVSGTPYEQYF.

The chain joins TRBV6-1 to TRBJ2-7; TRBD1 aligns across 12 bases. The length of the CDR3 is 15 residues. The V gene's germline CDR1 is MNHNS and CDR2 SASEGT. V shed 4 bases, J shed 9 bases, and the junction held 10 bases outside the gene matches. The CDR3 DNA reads TGTGCCAGCAGTGGCTCCGGGACAGGGGGCGTGGGGCAGTACTTC. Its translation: CASSGSGTGGVGQYF.

CDR3 amino acids: CASSLVPRVGTEAFF. The CDR3 coding sequence is TGCGCCAGCAGCTTGGTTCCCAGGGTAGGGACTGAAGCTTTCTTT. V and J are TRBV5-1 and TRBJ1-1, with D perhaps TRBD1 (5 bases). The CDR3 covers 15 residues. CDR1 is SGHRS and CDR2 is YFSETQ in the germline V gene. V gave up 0 bases and J gave up 5 bases, with 14 bases separating them. The whole variable domain, filled in from reference TRBV5-1 and TRBJ1-1, reads KAGVTQTPRYLIKTRGQQVTLSCSPISGHRSVSWYQQTPGQGLQFLFEYFSETQRNKGNFPGRFSGRQFSNSRSEMNVSTLELGDSALYLCASSLVPRVGTEAFFGQGTRLTVV.

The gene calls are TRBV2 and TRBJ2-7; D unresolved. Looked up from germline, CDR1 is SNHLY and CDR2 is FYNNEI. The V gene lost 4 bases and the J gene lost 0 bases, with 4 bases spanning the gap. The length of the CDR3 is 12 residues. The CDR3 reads CASSASSYEQYF. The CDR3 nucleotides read TGTGCCAGCAGTGCTAGCTCCTACGAGCAGTACTTC.

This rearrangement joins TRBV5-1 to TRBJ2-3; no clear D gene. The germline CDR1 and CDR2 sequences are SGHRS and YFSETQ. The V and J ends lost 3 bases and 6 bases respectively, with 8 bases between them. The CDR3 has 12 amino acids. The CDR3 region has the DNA TGCGCCAGCAGCTCTTCCGGTGATACGCAGTATTTT. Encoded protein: CASSSSGDTQYF.

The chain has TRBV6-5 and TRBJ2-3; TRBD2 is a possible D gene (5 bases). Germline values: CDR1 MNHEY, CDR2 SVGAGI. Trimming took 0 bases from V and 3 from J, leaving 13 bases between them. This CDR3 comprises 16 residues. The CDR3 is CASSYSSSPSTDTQYF. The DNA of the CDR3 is TGTGCCAGCAGTTACTCGTCTAGCCCGTCGACAGATACGCAGTATTTT.

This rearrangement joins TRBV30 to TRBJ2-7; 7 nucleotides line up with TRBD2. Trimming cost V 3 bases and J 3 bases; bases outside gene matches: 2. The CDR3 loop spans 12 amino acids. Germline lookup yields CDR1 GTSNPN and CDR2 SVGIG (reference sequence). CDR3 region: CAWRGGNYEQYF. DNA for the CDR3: TGTGCCTGGAGGGGAGGGAACTACGAGCAGTACTTC.

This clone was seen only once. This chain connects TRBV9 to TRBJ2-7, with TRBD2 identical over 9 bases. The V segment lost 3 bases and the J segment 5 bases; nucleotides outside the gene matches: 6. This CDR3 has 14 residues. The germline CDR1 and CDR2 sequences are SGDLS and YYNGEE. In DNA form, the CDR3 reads TGTGCCAGCAGCGCCGGGACTAGCAGTGACGAGCAGTACTTC. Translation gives CASSAGTSSDEQYF.

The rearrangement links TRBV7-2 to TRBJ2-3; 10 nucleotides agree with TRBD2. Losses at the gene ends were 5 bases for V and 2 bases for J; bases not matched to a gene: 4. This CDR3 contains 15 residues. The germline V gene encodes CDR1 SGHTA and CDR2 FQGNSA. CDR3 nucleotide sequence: TGTGCCAGCAGCACTAGCGGGGACTACACAGATACGCAGTATTTT. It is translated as CASSTSGDYTDTQYF.

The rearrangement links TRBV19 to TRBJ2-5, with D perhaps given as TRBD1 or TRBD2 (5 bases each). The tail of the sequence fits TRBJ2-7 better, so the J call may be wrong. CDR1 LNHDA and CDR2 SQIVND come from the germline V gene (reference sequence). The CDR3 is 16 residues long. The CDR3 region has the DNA TGTGCCAGTAGTAGGACCGGGACGGTGAGCTCCTACGAGCAGTACTTC. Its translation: CASSRTGTVSSYEQYF.

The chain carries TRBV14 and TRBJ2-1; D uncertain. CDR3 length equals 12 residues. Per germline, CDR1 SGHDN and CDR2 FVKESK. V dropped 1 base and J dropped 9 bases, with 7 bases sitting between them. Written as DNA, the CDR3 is TGTGCCAGCAGCCAAGCTAGTACTGAGCAGTTCTTC. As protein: CASSQASTEQFF.

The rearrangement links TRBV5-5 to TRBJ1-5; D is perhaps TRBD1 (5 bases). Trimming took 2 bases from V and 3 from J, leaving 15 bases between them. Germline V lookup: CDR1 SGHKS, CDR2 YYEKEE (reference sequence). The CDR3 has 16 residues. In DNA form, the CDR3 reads TGTGCCAGCAGCTTAGGGGCAGGGCCCGACAATCAGCCCCAGCATTTT. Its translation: CASSLGAGPDNQPQHF.

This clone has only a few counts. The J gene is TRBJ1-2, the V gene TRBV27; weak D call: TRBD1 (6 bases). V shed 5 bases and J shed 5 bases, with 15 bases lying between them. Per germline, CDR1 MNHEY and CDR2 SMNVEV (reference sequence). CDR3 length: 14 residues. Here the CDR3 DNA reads TGTGCCAGCAGTCCCCGCCCAGGGGTGTATGGCTACACCTTC. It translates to CASSPRPGVYGYTF.